These T cell receptor beta chains were read from a single sample in a study of shared clonotypes between healthy human individuals. Sequencing was performed with immunoSEQ multiplex PCR; in TCRdb, only in-frame clones are kept and a portion is missing. The sample contains under 750,000 clones, approximately 77% of which appear only once. The specimen sequenced was memory CD4+ T cells sorted from blood. The source is a woman aged 25 to 39 in good health. CDR3s include the opening cysteine and the closing phenylalanine or tryptophan. A D gene is named only where the DNA matches it firmly. Part of the rows lack a size; the others show once, few, many or a class for expanded clones.

>NA|TRBD1|TRBV19|TRBJ1-5
TGTGCCAGTAGTATCGCCCTAGGGACAGGCCAGCGGAATCAGCCCCAGCATTTT
CASSIALGTGQRNQPQHF
>NA|TRBD1|TRBV15|TRBJ2-7
TGTGCCACCAGCAGAACAGGGGCTCGGGAGCAGTACTTC
CATSRTGAREQYF
>NA|TRBD1|TRBV28|TRBJ2-7
TGTGCCAGCAGTTTCGGCGGGACAGGGGGGTTCGAGCAGTACTTC
CASSFGGTGGFEQYF
>NA|NA|TRBV7-9|TRBJ2-2
TGTGCCAGCAGCTTAGTGATGGACACCGGGGAGCTGTTTTTT
CASSLVMDTGELFF
>few|NA|TRBV7-2|TRBJ1-5
TGTGCCAGCAGCTTAGGTTGGGGGGCTGGTCAGCCCCAGCATTTT
CASSLGWGAGQPQHF
>NA|TRBD1|TRBV7-2|TRBJ1-5
TGTGCCAGCAGCCGTAGGACAGGGGAACAGCCCCAGCATTTT
CASSRRTGEQPQHF
>NA|NA|TRBV28|TRBJ2-7
TGTGCCAGCAGTTCAAGACGGACCACCTACGAGCAGTACTTC
CASSSRRTTYEQYF
>NA|NA|TRBV7-6|TRBJ2-5
TGTGCCAGCAGCGGCCTTGCGGCTACCCAAGAGACCCAGTACTTC
CASSGLAATQETQYF
>NA|NA|TRBV11-2|TRBJ2-1
TGTGCCAGCAGCTTAGATGGCGGGCAGAGCTCCTACAATGAGCAGTTCTTC
CASSLDGGQSSYNEQFF
>NA|TRBD2|TRBV11-2|TRBJ2-1
TGTGCCAGCAGGATAGCGGGAGGGGAAAATGAGCAGTTCTTC
CASRIAGGENEQFF
>NA|TRBD1|TRBV7-3|TRBJ2-1
TGTGCCAGCAGCCTGGGACAGCTCAGGGGGAACTCCTACAATGAGCAGTTCTTC
CASSLGQLRGNSYNEQFF
>NA|NA|TRBV11-2|TRBJ1-1
TGTGCCAGCAGCGTACAGCGTAACACTGAAGCTTTCTTT
CASSVQRNTEAFF
>NA|NA|TRBV7-9|TRBJ2-7
TGTGCCAGCAGCCCCACCGGGCTTAGTTCCCAACGGGCCGAGCAGTACTTC
CASSPTGLSSQRAEQYF
>NA|NA|TRBV10-3|TRBJ1-3
TGTGCCATCAGTGAGGCCCCGTTACGTACGGCTGGAAACACCATATATTTT
CAISEAPLRTAGNTIYF
>NA|NA|TRBV18|TRBJ2-7
TGTGCCAGCTCACCGCCCGCAGGGTCCTACGAGCAGTACTTC
CASSPPAGSYEQYF
>NA|NA|TRBV7-8|TRBJ2-5
TGTGCCAGCAGCAGATCCTTAGAGACCCAGTACTTC
CASSRSLETQYF
>NA|NA|TRBV2|TRBJ2-5
TGTGCCAGCAGTGGAGGGCGGGAGACCCAGTACTTC
CASSGGRETQYF
>NA|NA|TRBV5-6|TRBJ2-1
TGTGCCAGCAGCCTCTTTAGAGGGTCGACGCTCAATGAGCAGTTCTTC
CASSLFRGSTLNEQFF
>few|NA|TRBV5-1|TRBJ1-1
TGCGCCAGCAGCTTGGAAAGGGGGGCGAGTCTCTTT
CASSLERGASLF
>NA|NA|TRBV9|TRBJ1-1
TGTGCCAGCAGCGCCCCCCGAGGGGGGGCACACACTGAAGCTTTCTTT
CASSAPRGGAHTEAFF
>NA|NA|TRBV5-8|TRBJ1-3
TGTGCCAGCAGCTTGGGGCGAGGAACCTCTGGAAACACCATATATTTT
CASSLGRGTSGNTIYF
>NA|NA|TRBV28|TRBJ1-2
TGTGCCAGCAGGACCTGGACAGCGGGGGGCTACACCTTC
CASRTWTAGGYTF
>once|NA|TRBV19|TRBJ2-3
TGTGCCAGTAGTATTGGAGGCACAACTAGCACAGATACGCAGTATTTT
CASSIGGTTSTDTQYF